This T cell receptor (beta chain) was retrieved from a study of shared clonotypes between healthy human individuals. Across the study: Donors, aged 18 to 49, were two women and three men. General study points: Non-shared clonotypes were found to have lower generation probabilities than the clonotypes that were shared by all four of the sorted-subset donors.

Profiling relied on immunoSEQ multiplex PCR, and the TCRdb table lists in-frame clones only, not all of them. The sample carries about 2.5 million clones, around 92% recorded once. Naive CD4+ cells were CD45RA-selected; the remaining cells were memory. The CDR3 contains 15 residues. Germline CDR1 and CDR2: LGHNA and YSLEER. Trimming removed 1 base from V and 3 bases from J, with 10 bases in between. Regarding this clone: What it binds is unknown.

The chain employs TRBV4-3 and TRBJ1-3; no reliable D call. The clonotype originates from a man younger than 30 in good health. Some clones in this sample may be carry-over from other donors' samples. The source material was naive CD4+ T cells from PBMCs. Subset indicated: CD45RA+ positively selected. CDR3 DNA: TGCGCCAGCAGCCAAGGGCGCCTTAATGGAAACACCATATATTTT. Translation: CASSQGRLNGNTIYF.